Listed here are 7 T cell receptor beta chains from one sample, sequenced in a study of T cell responses to AZD1222 COVID-19 vaccine. Repertoires were generated with immunoSEQ multiplex PCR, while TCRdb's copy carries only in-frame clones and drops some. The sample contains approximately 140,000 clones, 80% to 95% of which appear only once. Sequences were derived from peripheral blood, sampled on day 0 of MenACWY control vaccination. These receptors were taken from an adult in good health.

This chain connects TRBV7-3 to TRBJ2-1, with 9 bases identical to TRBD2. After removal of 3 bases from V and 2 bases from J, the junction contained 2 bases not matched to a gene. The germline V gene has CDR1 SGHTA and CDR2 FQGTGA. CDR3 size: 15 residues. CDR3: CASSLLAGTYNEQFF. CDR3 DNA sequence: TGTGCCAGCAGCTTGCTAGCGGGGACCTACAATGAGCAGTTCTTC.

The rearrangement links TRBV19 to TRBJ1-2, with 10 bases aligning to TRBD1. Per germline, CDR1 LNHDA and CDR2 SQIVND (reference sequence). The CDR3 loop spans 17 amino acids. V lost 8 bases to trimming and J lost 2 bases; unmatched junction nucleotides: 14. CDR3 amino acids: CASSPPRPGQGNYGYTF. The CDR3 DNA reads as TGTGCCAGTTCCCCCCCCAGGCCGGGACAGGGGAACTATGGCTACACCTTC.

The chain joins TRBV6-6 to TRBJ1-1, with D perhaps matching TRBD1 (6 bases). Germline-derived CDR1 and CDR2 are MNHNY and SVGAGI (reference sequence). With 0 bases removed from V and 3 bases from J, the gap between germline ends came to 8 bases. This CDR3 comprises 14 residues. CDR3 nucleotide sequence: TGTGCCAGCAGTTACTCGTCAGGGGACACTGAAGCTTTCTTT. Residues: CASSYSSGDTEAFF.

This chain uses TRBV5-6 with TRBJ1-3; D is perhaps TRBD1 (6 bases). The germline V gene encodes CDR1 SGHDT and CDR2 YYEEEE. The CDR3 spans 16 residues. V shed 2 bases and J shed 0 bases, with 12 bases lying between them. The CDR3 reads CASSFSLTGSGNTIYF. DNA of the CDR3: TGTGCCAGCAGCTTTTCCCTGACAGGCTCTGGAAACACCATATATTTT.

This chain uses TRBV7-3 with TRBJ2-1; the match to TRBD2 covers 11 bases. Per the germline V gene, CDR1 is SGHTA and CDR2 is FQGTGA. This CDR3 is 15 amino acids long. V was clipped by 4 bases and J by 5 bases; unmatched bases: 4. The CDR3 sequence: CASSSTSGGNNEQFF. CDR3 sequence (DNA): TGTGCCAGCAGCTCAACTAGCGGGGGCAACAATGAGCAGTTCTTC.

The gene calls are TRBV27 and TRBJ2-4, with D perhaps matching TRBD1 (5 bases). The CDR3 totals 12 residues. Germline values: CDR1 MNHEY, CDR2 SMNVEV (reference sequence). V gave up 7 bases and J gave up 3 bases, with 7 bases separating them. CDR3 protein: CASTDNKNIQYF. The CDR3 coding sequence is TGTGCCAGCACGGACAACAAAAACATTCAGTACTTC.

This clone was counted once. J is TRBJ2-3 and V is TRBV5-1; TRBD2 aligns across 9 bases. After removal of 0 bases from V and 6 bases from J, the junction contained 11 bases not matched to a gene. This CDR3 has 17 residues. The germline gives CDR1 SGHRS, CDR2 YFSETQ. In nucleotides, the CDR3 is TGCGCCAGCAGCTTGGCCTTAGCGGGAGTAGGGGTGGATACGCAGTATTTT. Protein: CASSLALAGVGVDTQYF.